The 3 T cell receptor beta chains reported below all come from one sample, sequenced in a study of blood T cell repertoires in COVID-19. This table comes from immunoSEQ multiplex PCR, and its TCRdb copy is limited to in-frame clones, with some not included. The sample includes 200,000 to 250,000 clones, 65% to 80% of them seen just once. The sequenced sample was peripheral blood. The receptor set was obtained from a woman in her thirties or forties with active or convalescent COVID-19.

The chain employs TRBV3-1 (or the pseudogene TRBV3-2) and TRBJ2-7; possibly TRBD1 for D (5 bases). The V gene's germline CDR1 is LGHDT and CDR2 YNNKEL (reference sequence). This CDR3 is built from 15 residues. Trimming shortened V by 4 bases and J by 3 bases, and 16 bases separated the two germline ends. CDR3 sequence reads: CASSLSQGSHYEQYF. CDR3 in DNA: TGTGCCAGCAGCCTCAGCCAGGGTTCTCACTACGAGCAGTACTTC.

Here the CDR3 DNA reads TGTGCCAGCAGCTTAGAGGCAGGGGGCGGTAAGCCCCAGCATTTT. It specifies CASSLEAGGGKPQHF. The chain uses TRBV7-9 and TRBJ1-5, with TRBD1 matching 8 bases. J lost 8 bases, V lost 1 base, and 7 bases had no gene match. The CDR3 runs to 15 residues. Germline CDR1 and CDR2: SEHNR and FQNEAQ (reference sequence). The full variable domain, rest sourced from reference TRBV7-9 and TRBJ1-5, is DTGVSQNPRHKITKRGQNVTFRCDPISEHNRLYWYRQTLGQGPEFLTYFQNEAQLEKSRLLSDRFSAERPKGSFSTLEIQRTEQGDSAMYLCASSLEAGGGKPQHFGDGTRLSIL.

The genes are TRBV3-1 (or the pseudogene TRBV3-2) and TRBJ1-2, with TRBD1 as a possible D gene (5 bases). The germline V and J ends were trimmed by 4 bases and 8 bases, with 17 bases remaining between them. The CDR3 totals 14 residues. Germline V CDR1 and CDR2: LGHDT, YNNKEL (reference sequence). CDR3 region: CASSPPQDRLGYTF. As DNA, the CDR3 is TGTGCCAGCAGCCCTCCACAGGACCGATTAGGCTACACCTTC.